Shown below are 22 T cell receptor beta chains from a single sample sequenced in a study of blood T cell repertoires in COVID-19. This table comes from immunoSEQ multiplex PCR, and its TCRdb copy is limited to in-frame clones, with some not included. The data contain 200,000 to 250,000 clones, roughly nine tenths of them singletons. Sequenced sample: peripheral blood. Receptors were obtained from a woman aged 45-59 years with COVID-19, enrolled during active disease.

The chain uses TRBV19 and TRBJ2-1, with 7 bases identical to TRBD1. The CDR3 has 16 amino acids. Germline CDR1 LNHDA, CDR2 SQIVND (reference sequence). Germline trimming cut 6 bases from V and 6 bases from J; bases unmatched to any gene: 14. The CDR3 here is CASRPRGTALGNEQFF. CDR3 bases: TGTGCCAGTAGGCCCAGGGGGACAGCCCTAGGCAATGAGCAGTTCTTC.

CDR3: CASSIGWDRVQPQHF. CDR3 bases: TGTGCCAGTAGTATCGGTTGGGACAGGGTTCAGCCCCAGCATTTT. V gene TRBV19 combines with J gene TRBJ1-5; the match to TRBD1 covers 9 bases. Germline V gene data show CDR1 as LNHDA and CDR2 as SQIVND (reference sequence). The CDR3 contains 15 residues. Trimming took 3 bases from V and 6 from J; bases not matched to a gene: 6.

This clone is a singleton in its sample. Within the sample, other DNA sequences also encode this same CDR3. This chain uses TRBV19 with TRBJ1-5, with D possibly matching TRBD1 (5 bases). With 1 base removed from V and 4 bases from J, the gap between germline ends came to 11 bases. The germline CDR1 and CDR2 sequences are LNHDA and SQIVND (reference sequence). The CDR3 is 15 amino acids. The CDR3 bases are TGTGCCAGTAGTATAGGGGGGGTAGGGAATCAGCCCCAGCATTTT. Protein: CASSIGGVGNQPQHF.

In this sample, this clone turned up once. The chain joins TRBV2 to TRBJ2-3, with 11 positions matching TRBD2. CDR3 length: 14 residues. After removal of 4 bases from V and 4 bases from J, the junction contained 1 base not matched to a gene. Looked up from germline, CDR1 is SNHLY and CDR2 is FYNNEI. The CDR3 region has the DNA TGTGCCAGCAGTGGACTAGCGGGATCAGATACGCAGTATTTT. Translated: CASSGLAGSDTQYF.

The genes are TRBV6-1 and TRBJ2-1; TRBD1 matches 9 bases. The CDR3 contains 16 residues. CDR1 MNHNS and CDR2 SASEGT come from the germline V gene. V dropped 0 bases and J dropped 7; count of bases not matched to a gene: 7. The CDR3 DNA sequence: TGTGCCAGCAGTGAAGCCGGGACAGGGTTCAGAAATGAGCAGTTCTTC. As protein: CASSEAGTGFRNEQFF.

The chain links TRBV4-1 to TRBJ1-6, with D tentatively TRBD1 (6 bases). Trimming left V 4 bases short and J 7 bases short, with 11 bases between. Germline lookup yields CDR1 MGHRA and CDR2 YSYEKL. CDR3 length equals 14 residues. CDR3 residues: CASSRHRDNSPLHF. The CDR3 coding sequence is TGCGCCAGCAGCCGGCACAGGGACAATTCACCCCTCCACTTT.

V gene TRBV14 combines with J gene TRBJ1-2; D uncertain. CDR3 length: 15 amino acids. Germline V CDR1 and CDR2: SGHDN, FVKESK. Between the trimmed V and J ends, which lost 2 bases and 7 bases, there was a span of 17 bases. CDR3 DNA sequence: TGTGCCAGCAGCCAATGGCCCGCCAGTTTGGCTGGCTACACCTTC. Translated: CASSQWPASLAGYTF.

V usage is TRBV6-6 and J usage is TRBJ2-5; 8 bases align to TRBD2. Germline V gene sequence: CDR1 MNHNY, CDR2 SVGAGI (reference sequence). This CDR3 is built from 18 residues. The ends lost 5 bases at V and 5 bases at J; junction bases unmatched: 19. The CDR3 DNA follows: TGTGCCAGCAGTCCCTCTGCGGGGGGACATCGAGGGTGGGAGACCCAGTACTTC. Amino acids: CASSPSAGGHRGWETQYF.

The rearrangement links TRBV19 to TRBJ2-1; 9 bases match TRBD1. The CDR3 runs 14 residues. Looked up from germline, CDR1 is LNHDA and CDR2 is SQIVND (reference sequence). The J segment lost 9 bases and the V segment lost 6 bases, leaving 9 bases of the junction unmatched. In DNA form, the CDR3 reads TGTGCCAGTAGGGATCCCGGGACAGGGATTGAGCAGTTCTTC. Its translation: CASRDPGTGIEQFF.

The chain recombines TRBV5-6 with TRBJ1-4; D remains ambiguous. This CDR3 is built from 15 residues. V lost 4 bases and J 2 bases, leaving 12 bases between the germline ends. Germline CDR1 SGHDT, CDR2 YYEEEE. The CDR3 region is CASSPTAGTNEKLFF. For the CDR3, the DNA is TGTGCCAGCAGCCCCACAGCTGGTACTAATGAAAAACTGTTTTTT.

As DNA, the CDR3 is TGTGCCAGTTCCCCTCAGCAGGGGAACACCGGGGAGCTGTTTTTT. This encodes CASSPQQGNTGELFF. The chain couples TRBV6-6 to TRBJ2-2; tentative D call: TRBD1 (5 bases). This CDR3 has 15 residues. The germline gives CDR1 MNHNY, CDR2 SVGAGI (reference sequence). The V and J ends lost 9 bases and 1 base respectively, with 15 bases between them.

The V gene is TRBV4-1, the J gene TRBJ1-1; D is uncertain. V lost 4 bases to trimming and J lost 5 bases, with 14 bases between them. The CDR3 is 14 residues long. Germline V gene sequence: CDR1 MGHRA, CDR2 YSYEKL. Written as DNA, the CDR3 is TGCGCCAGCAGCCCCTCGGGAGGAGGGACTGAAGCTTTCTTT. Its translation: CASSPSGGGTEAFF.

V gene TRBV6-5 combines with J gene TRBJ2-2; a possible D gene is TRBD2 (5 bases). The V end was cut by 8 bases, the J end by 6 bases, with 13 bases between. The CDR3 contains 13 residues. CDR1 and CDR2 from the germline V gene are MNHEY and SVGAGI. Written as DNA, the CDR3 is TGTGCCAGCGGGGAGCCTACCCCCGGGGAGCTGTTTTTT. It encodes CASGEPTPGELFF.

The table lists this clone with a count of one. V is TRBV5-6 and J is TRBJ2-1; D is unresolved. Germline CDR1 SGHDT, CDR2 YYEEEE. Trimming took 0 bases from V and 5 from J, leaving 9 bases between them. The length of the CDR3 is 14 residues. CDR3: CASSLVGPNNEQFF. As DNA, the CDR3 is TGTGCCAGCAGCTTGGTTGGGCCCAACAATGAGCAGTTCTTC.

The V and J genes are TRBV2 and TRBJ1-5; D uncertain. Germline V gives CDR1 SNHLY, CDR2 FYNNEI. Trimming removed 8 bases from V and 2 bases from J, with 10 bases in between. The CDR3 is 13 amino acids. The CDR3 bases are TGTGCCAGCGGAGTCGGCGGCAATCAGCCCCAGCATTTT. Translated: CASGVGGNQPQHF.

The gene calls are TRBV7-9 and TRBJ1-1; tentatively, D is TRBD1 (5 bases). Germline values: CDR1 SEHNR, CDR2 FQNEAQ (reference sequence). The CDR3 covers 16 residues. V shed 4 bases and J shed 1 base, with 16 bases lying between them. CDR3 in amino acids: CASSSRPGNQNTEAFF. Written as DNA, the CDR3 is TGTGCCAGCAGCTCCCGACCAGGGAACCAGAACACTGAAGCTTTCTTT.

This chain links TRBV10-3 with TRBJ1-5; D perhaps matches TRBD1 (5 bases). With 3 bases removed from V and 6 bases from J, the gap between germline ends came to 12 bases. The CDR3 length is 14 residues. Germline V gene sequence: CDR1 ENHRY, CDR2 SYGVKD. The CDR3 DNA reads as TGTGCCATCAGTGACCAGGGAGGACGTCAGCCCCAGCATTTT. Protein: CAISDQGGRQPQHF.

The J gene is TRBJ2-7, the V gene TRBV5-1; D ambiguous. V dropped 2 bases and J dropped 3 bases, with 9 bases sitting between them. Germline V gene sequence: CDR1 SGHRS, CDR2 YFSETQ. CDR3 length: 13 amino acids. This CDR3 reads CASSLNSNYEQYF. The CDR3 DNA reads TGCGCCAGCAGCTTAAACAGTAACTACGAGCAGTACTTC.

This chain uses TRBV19 with TRBJ1-1; TRBD1 matches 9 bases. V dropped 6 bases and J dropped 4; count of bases not matched to a gene: 6. Germline V gene lookup returns CDR1 LNHDA and CDR2 SQIVND (reference sequence). The CDR3 has 14 amino acids. CDR3 residues: CASRIQGASTEAFF. The CDR3 DNA sequence: TGTGCCAGTAGAATACAGGGGGCGAGCACTGAAGCTTTCTTT.

This clone was detected once. This sample also contains other DNA sequences that code for the same CDR3. The V gene is TRBV18, the J gene TRBJ2-5; D ambiguous. Germline-derived CDR1 and CDR2 are KGHSH and LQKENI. The CDR3 runs 12 residues. Trimming stripped 3 bases from V and 2 bases from J, with 4 bases between. CDR3 in amino acids: CASSPSQETQYF. DNA for the CDR3: TGTGCCAGCTCACCGTCACAAGAGACCCAGTACTTC.

The rearrangement joins TRBV4-3 to TRBJ1-1; D call uncertain. Germline V CDR1 and CDR2: LGHNA, YSLEER. V was trimmed by 0 bases and J by 4 bases, leaving 15 bases between them. The CDR3 totals 16 residues. CDR3 sequence reads: CASSQDWSGFGTEAFF. The CDR3 DNA sequence: TGCGCCAGCAGCCAAGATTGGAGCGGCTTCGGCACTGAAGCTTTCTTT.

The chain couples TRBV2 to TRBJ1-1, with D tentatively TRBD1 (5 bases). CDR3 length: 16 amino acids. Trimming stripped 1 base from V and 1 base from J, with 13 bases between. The V gene's germline CDR1 is SNHLY and CDR2 FYNNEI. The CDR3 spells CASSEGAGRTNTEAFF. CDR3 nucleotides: TGTGCCAGCAGTGAAGGGGCAGGGCGAACGAACACTGAAGCTTTCTTT.